This paragraph covers one T cell receptor beta chain sequence. Its antigen is as yet unknown. The data stem from a study of cytomegalovirus exposure and HLA in healthy donors. Study in general: Later, an analysis reported that the 110 or so validation repertoires had used the same platform as the 500 to 800 first-cohort repertoires. Findings and limits, study-wide: A few CMV-associated chains proved CMV antigen-specific in vitro.

Some clones are missing from TCRdb's copy, which holds only in-frame ones; the method was immunoSEQ multiplex PCR. The data contain tens of thousands of clones, over 85% of them singletons. The CDR3 length is 14 residues. Germline CDR1 reads ENHRY; CDR2 reads SYGVKD. V was trimmed by 0 bases and J by 6 bases, leaving 8 bases between them. The rearrangement uses TRBV10-3 and TRBJ2-2; D gene ambiguous. Source material: PBMCs. This TCR was recovered from a man aged 18 to 29 in good health and CMV-seropositive. The CDR3 nucleotides are TGTGCCATCAGTGAGTCGTTCGGGTCCGGGGAGCTGTTTTTT. It codes for CAISESFGSGELFF.